This T cell receptor (beta chain) was sequenced for a study of shared clonotypes between healthy human individuals. In the study overall: For every donor, three CD4 naive, three CD4 memory, two CD8 naive and one CD8 memory plates were used.

Findings and limits, study-wide: The naive CD4 repertoires of a few donors were compared, and roughly 5% of clonotypes were shared. Measured sharing among donors was expected to vary with sequencing depth.

CD45RA-negative memory and CD45RA+ naive subsets were split from the CD4+ cells. Comments on this clone: What it recognizes is unknown. Other DNA variants within this sample encode the same CDR3.

Sequenced by immunoSEQ multiplex PCR; TCRdb stores in-frame clones only, minus some. Of over 850,000 clones detected, 75% to 80% appear once; the ten largest clones hold approximately 0.52%. Germline CDR1 MDHEN, CDR2 SYDVKM. The CDR3 spans 14 residues. Trimming cost V 2 bases and J 8 bases, with 15 bases left between them. The material sequenced was memory CD4+ T cells from PBMCs. Subset given: CD45RA-negative fraction. This rearrangement joins TRBV28 to TRBJ1-2, with a tentative D call TRBD1 (5 bases). This clonotype originated in a man aged 18 to 30 in good health. Some clones in this sample may be carry-over from other donors' samples. DNA for the CDR3: TGTGCCAGCAGTTTAAGGCAGGGCTCGGGCGGCTACACCTTC. Its translation: CASSLRQGSGGYTF.